This T cell receptor beta chain was observed in a study of blood T cell repertoires in COVID-19. Study background: Whether acute or convalescent, the COVID-19 samples came from the United States, Italy and Spain. In each case, the material was cDNA or gDNA derived from T cells, B-cell-depleted T cells, or PBMCs.

Methods used by the authors: Amplifying reference gene primers gave estimates of nucleated cell counts. TCRdb's copy holds only in-frame clones and misses some; the assay was immunoSEQ multiplex PCR. The V and J calls and clone size are taken from that table; D and trimming were inferred from the DNA. The sample has approximately 200,000 clones, roughly 84% seen once. The CDR3 runs to 13 residues. V lost 3 bases, J lost 4 bases, and 1 base stayed unmatched. From germline, CDR1 is MNHEY and CDR2 SMNVEV (reference sequence). The receptor was isolated from a woman in her fifties or sixties who had recovered from COVID-19. V gene TRBV27 combines with J gene TRBJ2-5, with 8 positions matching TRBD1. The sequencing input was peripheral blood. CDR3 coding DNA: TGTGCCAGCAGTTTCACAGGGGGAGAGACCCAGTACTTC. It specifies CASSFTGGETQYF.